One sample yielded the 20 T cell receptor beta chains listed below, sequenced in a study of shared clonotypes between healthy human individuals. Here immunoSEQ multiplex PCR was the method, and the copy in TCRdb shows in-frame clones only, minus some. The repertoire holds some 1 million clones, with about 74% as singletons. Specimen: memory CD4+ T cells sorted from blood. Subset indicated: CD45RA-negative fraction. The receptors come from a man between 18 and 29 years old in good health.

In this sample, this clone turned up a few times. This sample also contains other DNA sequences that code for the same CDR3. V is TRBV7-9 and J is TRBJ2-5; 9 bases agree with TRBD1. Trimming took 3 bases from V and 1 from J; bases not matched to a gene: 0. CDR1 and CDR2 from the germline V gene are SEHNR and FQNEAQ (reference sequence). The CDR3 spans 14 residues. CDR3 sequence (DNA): TGTGCCAGCAGCTTGACAGGGGGCCAAGAGACCCAGTACTTC. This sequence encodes CASSLTGGQETQYF.

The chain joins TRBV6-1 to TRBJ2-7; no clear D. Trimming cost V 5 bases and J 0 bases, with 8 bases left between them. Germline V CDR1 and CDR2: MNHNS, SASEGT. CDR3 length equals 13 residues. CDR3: CASSRSLSYEQYF. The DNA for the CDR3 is TGTGCCAGCAGTAGGTCGCTCTCCTACGAGCAGTACTTC.

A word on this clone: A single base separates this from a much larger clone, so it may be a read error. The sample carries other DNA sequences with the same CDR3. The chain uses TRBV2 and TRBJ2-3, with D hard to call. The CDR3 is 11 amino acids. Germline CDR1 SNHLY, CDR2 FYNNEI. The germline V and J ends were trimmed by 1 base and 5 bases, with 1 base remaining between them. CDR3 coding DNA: TGTGCCAGCAGTGAAGAAGATACGCAGTATTTT. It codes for CASSEEDTQYF.

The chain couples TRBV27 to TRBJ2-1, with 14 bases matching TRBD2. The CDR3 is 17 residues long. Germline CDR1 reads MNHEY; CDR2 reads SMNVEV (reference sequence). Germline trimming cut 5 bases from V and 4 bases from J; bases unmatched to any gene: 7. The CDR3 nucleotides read TGTGCCAGCAGTCTCCGGACTAGCGGGAGGCTTTACAATGAGCAGTTCTTC. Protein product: CASSLRTSGRLYNEQFF.

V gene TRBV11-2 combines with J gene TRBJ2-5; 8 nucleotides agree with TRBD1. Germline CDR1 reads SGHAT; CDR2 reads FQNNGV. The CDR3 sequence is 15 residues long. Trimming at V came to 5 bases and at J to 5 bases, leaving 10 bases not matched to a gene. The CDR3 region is CASSPRQGMGETQYF. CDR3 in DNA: TGTGCCAGCAGCCCCAGACAGGGGATGGGGGAGACCCAGTACTTC.

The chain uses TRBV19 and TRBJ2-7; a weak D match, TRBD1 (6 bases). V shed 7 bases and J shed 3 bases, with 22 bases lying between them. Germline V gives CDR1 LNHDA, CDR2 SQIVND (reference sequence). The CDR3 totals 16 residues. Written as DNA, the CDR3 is TGTGCCAGTACCACCCAAGGGGGAGACGGGCACTACGAGCAGTACTTC. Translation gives CASTTQGGDGHYEQYF. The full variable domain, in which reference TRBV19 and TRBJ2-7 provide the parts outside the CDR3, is DGGITQSPKYLFRKEGQNVTLSCEQNLNHDAMYWYRQDPGQGLRLIYYSQIVNDFQKGDIAEGYSVSREKKESFPLTVTSAQKNPTAFYLCASTTQGGDGHYEQYFGPGTRLTVT.

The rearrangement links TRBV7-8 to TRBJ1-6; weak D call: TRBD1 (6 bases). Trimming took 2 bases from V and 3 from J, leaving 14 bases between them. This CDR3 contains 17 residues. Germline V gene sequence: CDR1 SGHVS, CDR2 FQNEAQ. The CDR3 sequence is CASSLFGGGNYNSPLHF. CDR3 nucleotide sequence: TGTGCCAGCAGCTTATTTGGAGGGGGGAACTATAATTCACCCCTCCACTTT.

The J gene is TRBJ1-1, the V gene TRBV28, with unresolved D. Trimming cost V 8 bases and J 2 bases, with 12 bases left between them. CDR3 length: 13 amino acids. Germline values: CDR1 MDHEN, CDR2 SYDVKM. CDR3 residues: CASHGVGNTEAFF. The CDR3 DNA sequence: TGTGCCAGCCACGGTGTAGGCAACACTGAAGCTTTCTTT.

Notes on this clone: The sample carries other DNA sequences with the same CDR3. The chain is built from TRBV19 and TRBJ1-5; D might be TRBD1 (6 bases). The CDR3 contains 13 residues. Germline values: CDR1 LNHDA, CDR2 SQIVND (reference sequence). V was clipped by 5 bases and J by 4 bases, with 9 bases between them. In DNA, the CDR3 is TGTGCCAGTAGTTTGGACAGAAATCAGCCCCAGCATTTT. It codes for CASSLDRNQPQHF. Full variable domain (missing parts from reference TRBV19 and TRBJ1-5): DGGITQSPKYLFRKEGQNVTLSCEQNLNHDAMYWYRQDPGQGLRLIYYSQIVNDFQKGDIAEGYSVSREKKESFPLTVTSAQKNPTAFYLCASSLDRNQPQHFGDGTRLSIL.

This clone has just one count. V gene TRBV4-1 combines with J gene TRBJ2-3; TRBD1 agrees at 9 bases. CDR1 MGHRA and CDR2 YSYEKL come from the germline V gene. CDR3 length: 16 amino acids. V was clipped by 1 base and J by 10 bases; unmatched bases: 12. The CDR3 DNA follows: TGCGCCAGCAGCCAAGCCCCGGGACAGGGCCTGTATGCGCAGTATTTT. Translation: CASSQAPGQGLYAQYF.

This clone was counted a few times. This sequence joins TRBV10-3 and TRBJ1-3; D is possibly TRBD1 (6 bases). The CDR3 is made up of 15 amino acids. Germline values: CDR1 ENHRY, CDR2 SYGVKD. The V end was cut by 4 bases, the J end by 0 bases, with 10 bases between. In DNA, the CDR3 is TGTGCCATCAGTGTTACGGGGGCCTCTGGAAACACCATATATTTT. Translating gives CAISVTGASGNTIYF.

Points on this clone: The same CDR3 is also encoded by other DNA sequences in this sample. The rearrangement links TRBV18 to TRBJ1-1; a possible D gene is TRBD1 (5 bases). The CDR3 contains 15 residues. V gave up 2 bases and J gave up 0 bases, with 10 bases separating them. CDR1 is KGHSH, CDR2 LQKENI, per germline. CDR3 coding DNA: TGTGCCAGCTCACCAGTCGCAGGGTTGAACACTGAAGCTTTCTTT. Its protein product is CASSPVAGLNTEAFF.

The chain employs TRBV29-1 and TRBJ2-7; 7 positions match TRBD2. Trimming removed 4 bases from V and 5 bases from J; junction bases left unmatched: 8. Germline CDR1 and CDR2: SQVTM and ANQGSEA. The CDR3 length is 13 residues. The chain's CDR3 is CSVGEGPSNEQYF. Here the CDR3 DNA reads TGCAGCGTTGGGGAGGGCCCATCCAACGAGCAGTACTTC.

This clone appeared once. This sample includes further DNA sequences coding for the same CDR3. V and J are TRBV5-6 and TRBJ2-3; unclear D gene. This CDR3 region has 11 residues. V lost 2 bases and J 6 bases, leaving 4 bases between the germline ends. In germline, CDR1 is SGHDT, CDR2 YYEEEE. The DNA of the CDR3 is TGTGCCAGCAGCTTCGGCGATACGCAGTATTTT. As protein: CASSFGDTQYF. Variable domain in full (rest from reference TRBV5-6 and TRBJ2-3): DAGVTQSPTHLIKTRGQQVTLRCSPKSGHDTVSWYQQALGQGPQFIFQYYEEEERQRGNFPDRFSGHQFPNYSSELNVNALLLGDSALYLCASSFGDTQYFGPGTRLTVL.

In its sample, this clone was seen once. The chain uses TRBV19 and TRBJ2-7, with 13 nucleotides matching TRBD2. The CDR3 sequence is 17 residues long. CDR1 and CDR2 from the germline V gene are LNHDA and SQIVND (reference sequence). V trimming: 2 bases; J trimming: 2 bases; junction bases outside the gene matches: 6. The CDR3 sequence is CASSISGTSGNTYEQYF. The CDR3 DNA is TGTGCCAGTAGTATATCCGGGACTAGCGGGAACACCTACGAGCAGTACTTC.

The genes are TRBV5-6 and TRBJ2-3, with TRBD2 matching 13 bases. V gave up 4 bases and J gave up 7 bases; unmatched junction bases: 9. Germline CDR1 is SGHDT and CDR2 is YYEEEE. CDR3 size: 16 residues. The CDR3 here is CASSTWGLAGSNTQYF. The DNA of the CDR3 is TGTGCCAGCAGCACCTGGGGACTAGCGGGGAGTAATACGCAGTATTTT.

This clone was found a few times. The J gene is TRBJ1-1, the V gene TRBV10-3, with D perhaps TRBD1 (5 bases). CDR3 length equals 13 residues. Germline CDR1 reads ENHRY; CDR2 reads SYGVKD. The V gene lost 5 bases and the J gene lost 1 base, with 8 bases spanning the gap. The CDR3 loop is CAISQQENTEAFF. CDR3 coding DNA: TGTGCCATCAGTCAACAGGAGAACACTGAAGCTTTCTTT.

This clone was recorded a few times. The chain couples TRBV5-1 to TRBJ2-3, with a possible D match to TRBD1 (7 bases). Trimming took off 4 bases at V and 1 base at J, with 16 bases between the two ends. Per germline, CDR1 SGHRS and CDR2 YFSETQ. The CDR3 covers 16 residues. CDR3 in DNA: TGCGCCAGCAGCCCGGGGGACCAGGGGGGCACAGATACGCAGTATTTT. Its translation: CASSPGDQGGTDTQYF.

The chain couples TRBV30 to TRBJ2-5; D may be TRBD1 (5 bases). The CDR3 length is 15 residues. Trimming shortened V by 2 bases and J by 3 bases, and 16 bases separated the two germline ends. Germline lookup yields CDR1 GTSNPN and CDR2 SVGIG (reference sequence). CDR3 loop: CAWSPTSTAKETQYF. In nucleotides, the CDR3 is TGTGCCTGGAGTCCGACCTCGACAGCCAAAGAGACCCAGTACTTC.

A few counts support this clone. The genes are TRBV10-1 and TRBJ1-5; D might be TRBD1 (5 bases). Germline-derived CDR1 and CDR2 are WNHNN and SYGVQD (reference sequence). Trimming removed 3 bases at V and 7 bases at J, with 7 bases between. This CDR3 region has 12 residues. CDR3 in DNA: TGCGCCAGCAGTGATGGACAACAGCCCCAGCATTTT. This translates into CASSDGQQPQHF.